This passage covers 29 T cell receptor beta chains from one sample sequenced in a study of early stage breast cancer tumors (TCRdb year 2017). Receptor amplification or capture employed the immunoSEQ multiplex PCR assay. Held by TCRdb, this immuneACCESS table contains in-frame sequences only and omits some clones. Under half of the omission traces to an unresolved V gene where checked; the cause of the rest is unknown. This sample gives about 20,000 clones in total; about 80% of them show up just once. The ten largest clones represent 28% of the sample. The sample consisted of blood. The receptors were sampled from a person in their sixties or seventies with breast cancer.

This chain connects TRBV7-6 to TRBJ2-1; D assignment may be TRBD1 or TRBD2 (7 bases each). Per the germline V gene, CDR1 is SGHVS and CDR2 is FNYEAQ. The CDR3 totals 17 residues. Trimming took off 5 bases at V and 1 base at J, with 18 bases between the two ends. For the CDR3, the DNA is TGTGCCAGCAGCGGACGCAGGGGGGGCTGGTCCTACAATGAGCAGTTCTTC. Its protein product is CASSGRRGGWSYNEQFF.

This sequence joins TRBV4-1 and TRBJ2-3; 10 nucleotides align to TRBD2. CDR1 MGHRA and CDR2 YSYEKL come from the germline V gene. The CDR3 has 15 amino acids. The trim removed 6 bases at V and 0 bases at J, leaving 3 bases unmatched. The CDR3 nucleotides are TGCGCCAGCAGAGCTAGCGGGGGTAGCACAGATACGCAGTATTTT. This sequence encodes CASRASGGSTDTQYF.

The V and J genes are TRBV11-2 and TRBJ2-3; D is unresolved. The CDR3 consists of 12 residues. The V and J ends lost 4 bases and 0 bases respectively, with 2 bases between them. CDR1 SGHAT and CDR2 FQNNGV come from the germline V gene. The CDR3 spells CASSSSTDTQYF. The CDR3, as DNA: TGTGCCAGCAGCTCTAGCACAGATACGCAGTATTTT.

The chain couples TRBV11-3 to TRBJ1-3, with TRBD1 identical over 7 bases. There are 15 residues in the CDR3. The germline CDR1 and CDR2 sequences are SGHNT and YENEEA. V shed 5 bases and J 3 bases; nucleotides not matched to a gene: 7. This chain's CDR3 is CASSTGTERGNTIYF. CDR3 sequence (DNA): TGTGCCAGCAGCACCGGGACAGAACGTGGAAACACCATATATTTT.

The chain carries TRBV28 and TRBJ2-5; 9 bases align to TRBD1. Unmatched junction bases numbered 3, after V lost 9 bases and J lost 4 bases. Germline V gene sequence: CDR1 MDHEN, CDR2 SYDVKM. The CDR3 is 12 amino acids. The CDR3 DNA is TGTGCCAGTAGACAGGGGGGAGAGACCCAGTACTTC. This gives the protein CASRQGGETQYF.

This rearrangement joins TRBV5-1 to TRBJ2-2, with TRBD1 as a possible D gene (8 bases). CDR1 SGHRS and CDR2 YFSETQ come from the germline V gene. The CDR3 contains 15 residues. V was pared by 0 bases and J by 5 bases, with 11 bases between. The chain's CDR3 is CASSLDRGGTGELFF. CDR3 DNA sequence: TGCGCCAGCAGCTTGGACAGGGGGGGAACCGGGGAGCTGTTTTTT.

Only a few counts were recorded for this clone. CDR3 bases: TGTGCTAGTGGTTTGGTACGCGGCATTGAAGCTTTCTTT. It encodes CASGLVRGIEAFF. The V gene is TRBV12-5, the J gene TRBJ1-1; D unresolved. The CDR3 is made up of 13 amino acids. V lost 0 bases to trimming and J lost 7 bases, with 9 bases between them. CDR1 and CDR2 (germline): LGHNT, FRNRAP. The complete variable domain, with remaining parts taken from reference TRBV12-5 and TRBJ1-1, reads DARVTQTPRHKVTEMGQEVTMRCQPILGHNTVFWYRQTMMQGLELLAYFRNRAPLDDSGMPKDRFSAEMPDATLATLKIQPSEPRDSAVYFCASGLVRGIEAFFGQGTRLTVV.

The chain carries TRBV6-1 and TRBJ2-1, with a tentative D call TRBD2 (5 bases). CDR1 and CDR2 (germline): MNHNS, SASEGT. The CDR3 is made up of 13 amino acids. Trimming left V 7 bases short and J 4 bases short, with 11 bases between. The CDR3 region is CASMEAAYNEQFF. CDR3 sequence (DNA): TGTGCCAGCATGGAAGCGGCGTACAATGAGCAGTTCTTC.

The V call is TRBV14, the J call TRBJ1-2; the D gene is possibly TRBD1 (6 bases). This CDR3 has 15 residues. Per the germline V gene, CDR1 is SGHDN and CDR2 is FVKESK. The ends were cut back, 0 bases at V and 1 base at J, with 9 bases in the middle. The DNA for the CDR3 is TGTGCCAGCAGCCAAGAACAGGGATTTAACTATGGCTACACCTTC. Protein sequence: CASSQEQGFNYGYTF.

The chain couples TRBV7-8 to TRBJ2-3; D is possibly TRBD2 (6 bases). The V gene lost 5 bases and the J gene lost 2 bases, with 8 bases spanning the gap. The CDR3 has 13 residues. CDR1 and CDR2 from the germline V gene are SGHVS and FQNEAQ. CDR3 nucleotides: TGTGCCAGCAGCGCGGGACTCACAGATACGCAGTATTTT. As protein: CASSAGLTDTQYF.

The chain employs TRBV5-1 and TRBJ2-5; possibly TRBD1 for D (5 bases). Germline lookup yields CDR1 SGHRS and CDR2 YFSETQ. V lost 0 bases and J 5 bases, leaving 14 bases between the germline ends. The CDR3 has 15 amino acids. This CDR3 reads CASSLGAGFLETQYF. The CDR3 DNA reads TGCGCCAGCAGCTTGGGGGCAGGGTTCTTGGAGACCCAGTACTTC.

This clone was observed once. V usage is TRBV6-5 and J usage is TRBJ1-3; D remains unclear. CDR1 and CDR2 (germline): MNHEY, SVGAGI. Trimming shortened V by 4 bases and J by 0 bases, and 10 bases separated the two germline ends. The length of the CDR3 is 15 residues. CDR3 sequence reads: CASSLSPDSGNTIYF. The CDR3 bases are TGTGCCAGCAGTTTATCACCAGACTCTGGAAACACCATATATTTT.

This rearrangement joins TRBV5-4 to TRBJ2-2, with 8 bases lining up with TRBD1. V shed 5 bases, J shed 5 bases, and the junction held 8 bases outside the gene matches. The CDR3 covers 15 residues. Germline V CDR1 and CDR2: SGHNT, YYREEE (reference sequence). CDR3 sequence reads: CASSSGQGQTGELFF. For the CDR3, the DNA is TGTGCCAGCAGTAGCGGACAGGGCCAGACCGGGGAGCTGTTTTTT.

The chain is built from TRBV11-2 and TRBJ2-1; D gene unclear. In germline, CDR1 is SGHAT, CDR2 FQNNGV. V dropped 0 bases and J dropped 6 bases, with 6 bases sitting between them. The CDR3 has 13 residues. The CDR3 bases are TGTGCCAGCAGCTTAGACACGGCCAATGAGCAGTTCTTC. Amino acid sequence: CASSLDTANEQFF. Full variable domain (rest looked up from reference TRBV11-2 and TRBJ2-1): EAGVAQSPRYKIIEKRQSVAFWCNPISGHATLYWYQQILGQGPKLLIQFQNNGVVDDSQLPKDRFSAERLKGVDSTLKIQPAKLEDSAVYLCASSLDTANEQFFGPGTRLTVL.

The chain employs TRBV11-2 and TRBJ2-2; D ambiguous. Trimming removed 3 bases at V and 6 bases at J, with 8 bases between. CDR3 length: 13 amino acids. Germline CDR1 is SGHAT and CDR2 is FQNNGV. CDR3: CASSFEFSGELFF. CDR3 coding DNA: TGTGCCAGCAGCTTCGAGTTCTCCGGGGAGCTGTTTTTT.

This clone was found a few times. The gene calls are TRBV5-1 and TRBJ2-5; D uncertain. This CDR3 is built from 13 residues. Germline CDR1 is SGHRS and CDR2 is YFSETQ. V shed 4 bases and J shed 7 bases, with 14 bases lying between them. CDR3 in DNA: TGCGCCAGCAGCGAAGGCCCCGATGGGACCCAGTACTTC. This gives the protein CASSEGPDGTQYF.

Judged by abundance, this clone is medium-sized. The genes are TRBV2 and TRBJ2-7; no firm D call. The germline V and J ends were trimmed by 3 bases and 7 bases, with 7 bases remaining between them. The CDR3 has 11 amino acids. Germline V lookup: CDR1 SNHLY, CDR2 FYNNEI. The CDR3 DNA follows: TGTGCCAGCAGTGAGGTAGTAGAGCAGTACTTC. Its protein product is CASSEVVEQYF.

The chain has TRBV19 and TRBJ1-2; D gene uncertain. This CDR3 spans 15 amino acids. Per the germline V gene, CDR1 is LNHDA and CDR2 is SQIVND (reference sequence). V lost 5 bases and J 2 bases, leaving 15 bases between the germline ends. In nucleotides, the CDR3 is TGTGCCAGTAGTTCTCCATCGTATTTAAACTATGGCTACACCTTC. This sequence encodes CASSSPSYLNYGYTF.

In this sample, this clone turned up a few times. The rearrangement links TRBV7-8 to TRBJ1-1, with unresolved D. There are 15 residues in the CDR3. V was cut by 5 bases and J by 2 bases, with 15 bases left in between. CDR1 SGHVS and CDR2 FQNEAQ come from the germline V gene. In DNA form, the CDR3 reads TGTGCCAGCAGCCCCCGGAGGGCAGTTAACACTGAAGCTTTCTTT. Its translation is CASSPRRAVNTEAFF.

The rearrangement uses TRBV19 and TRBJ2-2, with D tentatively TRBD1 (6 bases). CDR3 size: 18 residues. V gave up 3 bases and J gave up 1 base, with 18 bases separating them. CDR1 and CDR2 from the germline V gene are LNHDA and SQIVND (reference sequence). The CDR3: CASSMRQGRVGNTGELFF. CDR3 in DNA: TGTGCCAGTAGTATGCGGCAGGGGCGGGTGGGGAACACCGGGGAGCTGTTTTTT.

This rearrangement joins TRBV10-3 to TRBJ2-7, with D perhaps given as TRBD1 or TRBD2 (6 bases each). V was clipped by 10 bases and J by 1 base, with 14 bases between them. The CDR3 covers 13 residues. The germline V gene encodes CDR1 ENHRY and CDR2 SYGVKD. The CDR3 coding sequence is TGTGCCACCGGAGGGACATCATCCTACGAGCAGTACTTC. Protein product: CATGGTSSYEQYF.

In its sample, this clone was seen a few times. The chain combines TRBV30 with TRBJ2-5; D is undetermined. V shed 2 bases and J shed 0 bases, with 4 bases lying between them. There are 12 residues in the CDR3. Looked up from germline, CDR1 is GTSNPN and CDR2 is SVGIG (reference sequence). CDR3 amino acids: CAWSYNQETQYF. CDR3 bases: TGTGCCTGGAGTTACAACCAAGAGACCCAGTACTTC.

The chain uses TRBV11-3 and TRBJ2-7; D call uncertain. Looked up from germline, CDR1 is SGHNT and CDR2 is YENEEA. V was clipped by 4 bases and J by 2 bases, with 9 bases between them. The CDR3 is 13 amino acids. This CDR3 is CASSSGGPYEQYF. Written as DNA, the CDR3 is TGTGCCAGCAGCTCGGGCGGCCCCTACGAGCAGTACTTC.

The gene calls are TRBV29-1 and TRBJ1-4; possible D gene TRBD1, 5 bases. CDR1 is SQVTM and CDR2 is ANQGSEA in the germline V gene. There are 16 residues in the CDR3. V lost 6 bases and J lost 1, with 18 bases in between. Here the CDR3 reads CSVLYRGRLTNEKLFF. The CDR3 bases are TGCAGCGTCCTGTACCGGGGACGGTTAACTAATGAAAAACTGTTTTTT.

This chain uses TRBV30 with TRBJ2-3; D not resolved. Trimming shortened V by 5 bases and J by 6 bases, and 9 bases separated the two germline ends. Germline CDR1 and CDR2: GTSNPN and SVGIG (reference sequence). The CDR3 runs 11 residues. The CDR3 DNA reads TGTGCCTGGGTCGGCGCGGATACGCAGTATTTT. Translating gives CAWVGADTQYF.

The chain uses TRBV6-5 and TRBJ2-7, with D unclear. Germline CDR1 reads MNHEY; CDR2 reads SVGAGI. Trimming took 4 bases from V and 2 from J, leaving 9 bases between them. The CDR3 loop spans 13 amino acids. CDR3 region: CASSSDLTYEQYF. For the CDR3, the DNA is TGTGCCAGCAGTTCTGACCTAACCTACGAGCAGTACTTC.

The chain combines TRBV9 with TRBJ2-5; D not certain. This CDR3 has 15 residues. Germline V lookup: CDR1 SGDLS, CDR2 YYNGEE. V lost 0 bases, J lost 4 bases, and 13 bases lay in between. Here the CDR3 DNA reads TGTGCCAGCAGCGTAGTTGGGTCACAGCGAGAGACCCAGTACTTC. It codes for CASSVVGSQRETQYF.

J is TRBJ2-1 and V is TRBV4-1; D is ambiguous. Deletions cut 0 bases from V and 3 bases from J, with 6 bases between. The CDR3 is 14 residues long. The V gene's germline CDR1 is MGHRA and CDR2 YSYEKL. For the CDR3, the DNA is TGCGCCAGCAGCCAAGATTCCAGCTACAATGAGCAGTTCTTC. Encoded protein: CASSQDSSYNEQFF.

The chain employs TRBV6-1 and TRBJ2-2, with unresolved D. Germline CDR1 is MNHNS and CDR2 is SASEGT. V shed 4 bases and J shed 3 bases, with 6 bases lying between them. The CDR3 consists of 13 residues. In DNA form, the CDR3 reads TGTGCCAGCAGTGGACGTTACACCGGGGAGCTGTTTTTT. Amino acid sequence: CASSGRYTGELFF.